A selection of T cell receptor beta chains follows, all from one sample in a study of T cell repertoires in cytomegalovirus infection. One entry per CDR3 protein, called by TCRdb with MiXCR from the reads. Of around 450,000 distinct CDR3 sequences listed, roughly 31% are singletons. The source material was PBMCs. The source is a human donor in good health (CMV status not recorded). Some clones in this sample may be carry-over from other donors' samples. Both conserved end residues are part of each CDR3.

TRBJ1-6 TRBV19 CASNKRRGRDNSPLHF
TRBJ1-1 TRBV6-2/TRBV6-3 CASSLLRAEVNTEAFF
TRBJ2-7 TRBV27 CASSAGASYEQYF
TRBJ2-7 TRBV7-8 CASSPGGGPRQYF
TRBJ1-2 TRBV24-1 CATSTFGGYGYTF
TRBJ1-5 TRBV24-1 CATSEGRGNQPQHF
TRBJ2-5 TRBV7-9 CASSFSEETQYF
TRBJ2-1 TRBV4-1 CASSQYEGQGTARSSYNEQFF
TRBJ2-1 TRBV4-1 CASSQPFSGGSYNEQFF
TRBJ2-6 TRBV20-1 CSARGVAYSGANVLTF
TRBJ2-5 TRBV11-3 CASSSRQGAQETTQYF
TRBJ2-7 TRBV7-6 CASSHIPGHPSYEQYF
TRBJ1-1 TRBV25-1 CASSIGQGQAFF
TRBJ2-1 TRBV11-2 CASSLVPGLAGGRNEQFF
TRBJ2-1 TRBV12-3/TRBV12-4 CASSLQGSGNEQFF
TRBJ1-3 TRBV12-3/TRBV12-4 CASTQGAGNTIYF
TRBJ1-1 TRBV5-6 CASSVMGTDTEAFF
TRBJ1-6 TRBV7-8 CASTPSGGSYNSPLHF
TRBJ2-7 TRBV12-3/TRBV12-4 CASTLGQLTAEQYF
TRBJ2-1 TRBV14 CASSQEFPYNEQFF
TRBJ1-5 TRBV7-9 CASTRDSNSNQPQHF
TRBJ1-1 TRBV15 CATSRTGEVPEAFF
TRBJ2-1 TRBV20-1 CSAQIGGREIEQFF
TRBJ2-3 TRBV7-9 CASSLGRETQTSTDTQYF
TRBJ2-3 TRBV7-9 CASSVTEGTDTQYF
TRBJ1-3 TRBV4-1 CTSSQERARLTIYF
TRBJ2-5 TRBV27 CASSLSAGNILETQYF
TRBJ1-4 TRBV5-5 CASSLNPGTVNEKLFF
TRBJ2-7 TRBV7-2 CASSLTSVSYEQYF
TRBJ2-1 TRBV12-3/TRBV12-4 CASSLVWGKNNEQFF
TRBJ1-2 TRBV2 CASSEPPGGSGYTF
TRBJ1-1 TRBV10-3 CAIRTDSGNTEAFF
TRBJ1-1 TRBV7-2 CASSLATSRQWKNTEAFF
TRBJ1-1 TRBV7-2 CASRYRQGASTEAFF
TRBJ2-1 TRBV10-3 CAISGDSSNNEQFF
TRBJ1-3 TRBV20-1 CSAKGNGNTIYF
TRBJ2-3 TRBV24-1 CVTSDPGTTSTDTQYF
TRBJ2-7 TRBV6-2/TRBV6-3 CASREPPYYEQYF
TRBJ1-1 TRBV6-4 CASSQSTGRNTEAFF
TRBJ1-3 TRBV19 CASSSRTGKSSGNTIYF
TRBJ2-1 TRBV7-2 CASSSPGGGAYNEQFF
TRBJ1-5 TRBV6-1 CASSEVALTNQPQHF
TRBJ2-3 TRBV19 CASSNQARDTQYF
TRBJ2-1 TRBV10-2 CASSPRGHYNEQFF
TRBJ2-3 TRBV7-6 CASSPGLGVSTDTQYF
TRBJ1-6 TRBV25-1 CASSKVSGGLHNSPLHF